Each of the 5 T cell receptor beta chains below was sequenced from the same sample in a study of OX40 agonist ivuxolimab in advanced cancers. Here immunoSEQ multiplex PCR was the method, and the copy in TCRdb shows in-frame clones only, minus some. The sample has tens of thousands of clones, 84% seen once. The starting material was CD4+ or CD8+ T cells sorted from blood, obtained in a trial of the OX40 agonist ivuxolimab. The source is an adult with an advanced solid tumor such as melanoma, head and neck, liver or kidney cancer.

This clone was observed a few times. The V call is TRBV2, the J call TRBJ1-6; tentatively, D is TRBD1 (5 bases). Germline V gene data show CDR1 as SNHLY and CDR2 as FYNNEI. This CDR3 is built from 15 residues. V shed 2 bases and J shed 14 bases, with 19 bases lying between them. The CDR3 here is CASSEIRGASVALHF. Written as DNA, the CDR3 is TGTGCCAGCAGTGAAATAAGGGGCGCAAGTGTGGCCCTCCACTTT.

The chain combines TRBV9 with TRBJ2-3, with D possibly matching TRBD1 (6 bases). V was cut by 3 bases and J by 1 base, with 12 bases left in between. The germline gives CDR1 SGDLS, CDR2 YYNGEE. The CDR3 is made up of 15 amino acids. The CDR3 DNA is TGTGCCAGCAGCGGACAGGACATTGGCACAGATACGCAGTATTTT. Protein: CASSGQDIGTDTQYF.

This chain links TRBV25-1 with TRBJ2-7; 8 nucleotides align to TRBD1. V trimming: 3 bases; J trimming: 3 bases; junction bases outside the gene matches: 7. Germline V gene lookup returns CDR1 MGHDK and CDR2 SYGVNS. CDR3 length equals 15 residues. CDR3 nucleotide sequence: TGTGCCAGCAGTGATCTAGACAGGGGAAGCTACGAGCAGTACTTC. Residues: CASSDLDRGSYEQYF.

This clone was counted once. The chain employs TRBV28 and TRBJ2-5; 10 bases map to TRBD2. Germline V CDR1 and CDR2: MDHEN, SYDVKM. CDR3 length: 15 amino acids. V lost 5 bases, J lost 2 bases, and 5 bases stayed unmatched. CDR3 DNA: TGTGCCAGCAGTACCTGGACTAGCGGTCAAGAGACCCAGTACTTC. Translating it yields CASSTWTSGQETQYF.

V and J are TRBV4-1 and TRBJ2-7; no definite D call. The germline CDR1 and CDR2 sequences are MGHRA and YSYEKL. V was shortened by 4 bases and J by 1 base, with 20 bases between the two germline ends. The CDR3 extends over 17 amino acids. As DNA, the CDR3 is TGCGCCAGCAGCCTCCGAGAGTCTCTTGGGCTATCCTACGAGCAGTACTTC. It specifies CASSLRESLGLSYEQYF.